This is a list of T cell receptor beta chains from one sample in a study of blood T cell repertoires in COVID-19. TCRdb's copy holds only in-frame clones and misses some; the assay was immunoSEQ multiplex PCR. The sample consists of approximately 390,000 clones, more than 70% of them appearing once. What was sequenced was peripheral blood. The receptors stem from a woman aged 55-70 years with COVID-19, enrolled during active disease. CDR3s include the opening cysteine and the closing phenylalanine or tryptophan. The D gene is left open where the match is weak. Clone size is shown for a subset of rows, as once, few, many or a class of expanded clone.

cdr3_aa cdr3_nt clone_size v_call d_call j_call
CASSLGDRGSWTEAFF TGCGCCAGCAGCTTGGGGGACAGGGGCTCATGGACTGAAGCTTTCTTT . TRBV5-1 TRBD1 TRBJ1-1
CASSRDRNEQFF TGTGCCAGCAGCCGTGACAGAAATGAGCAGTTCTTC . TRBV5-4 . TRBJ2-1
CASSYQTGELFF TGTGCCAGCAGTTACCAGACCGGGGAGCTGTTTTTT . TRBV6-2/TRBV6-3 . TRBJ2-2
CASSQSRLARELFF TGTGCCAGCAGCCAATCCCGACTCGCCCGGGAGCTGTTTTTT . TRBV3-1/TRBV3-2 . TRBJ2-2
CASKGSLSRGSNQPQHF TGTGCCAGTAAGGGGTCCCTAAGTAGGGGAAGCAATCAGCCCCAGCATTTT . TRBV19 . TRBJ1-5
CATTLRRGWNTIYF TGTGCCACCACCCTCAGGAGAGGGTGGAACACCATATATTTT . TRBV6-5 . TRBJ1-3
CASSPRRGNEQYF TGTGCCAGCAGCCCCCGCAGGGGGAACGAGCAGTACTTC . TRBV3-1/TRBV3-2 TRBD1 TRBJ2-7
CASSSQGENTEAFF TGTGCCAGCAGCTCCCAGGGGGAGAACACTGAAGCTTTCTTT . TRBV11-2 TRBD1 TRBJ1-1
CAWSVLQGEAFF TGTGCCTGGAGTGTGTTGCAGGGGGAAGCTTTCTTT . TRBV30 . TRBJ1-1
CASSSGGGAETQYF TGTGCCAGTAGTTCGGGCGGGGGGGCGGAGACCCAGTACTTC . TRBV19 TRBD2 TRBJ2-5
CASSLQPVPGYEQYF TGTGCCAGCAGTTTGCAGCCGGTTCCAGGGTACGAGCAGTACTTC . TRBV27 . TRBJ2-7
CASTAQSNTGELFF TGTGCCAGCACCGCACAGTCAAACACCGGGGAGCTGTTTTTT few TRBV2 . TRBJ2-2
CASSLLGDRSYEQYF TGCGCCAGCAGCCTCCTCGGGGACAGGTCCTACGAGCAGTACTTC . TRBV4-1 TRBD1 TRBJ2-7
CASSTKGGDRTVYGYTF TGCGCCAGCAGCACCAAGGGGGGGGACAGGACCGTCTATGGCTACACCTTC once TRBV5-1 TRBD1 TRBJ1-2
CASSLDQGTQYF TGTGCCAGCAGCTTAGATCAGGGTACGCAGTATTTT . TRBV7-9 . TRBJ2-3